One sample yielded the 24 T cell receptor beta chains listed below, sequenced in a study of T cell changes during pregnancy in multiple sclerosis. Here immunoSEQ multiplex PCR was the method, and the copy in TCRdb shows in-frame clones only, minus some. Found here are 40,000 to 60,000 clones, approximately 91% of them singletons; the top ten hold roughly 10%. The sample was CD8+ T cells from peripheral blood mononuclear cells, taken after pregnancy. Every receptor here comes from a female donor with multiple sclerosis, enrolled in a pregnancy study.

The chain recombines TRBV4-1 with TRBJ1-2; D is unclear. Trimming stripped 3 bases from V and 5 bases from J, with 7 bases between. The CDR3 contains 12 residues. Germline V CDR1 and CDR2: MGHRA, YSYEKL. The CDR3 DNA reads TGCGCCAGCAGCCAGGCGGAGTATGGCTACACCTTC. This gives the protein CASSQAEYGYTF.

Only one count was recorded for this clone. The rearrangement links TRBV6-5 to TRBJ2-1, with 10 bases identical to TRBD1. The CDR3 loop spans 13 amino acids. V dropped 11 bases and J dropped 3; count of bases not matched to a gene: 4. From germline, CDR1 is MNHEY and CDR2 SVGAGI. This chain's CDR3 is CAGRDRGYNEQFF. As DNA, the CDR3 is TGTGCCGGAAGGGACAGGGGCTACAATGAGCAGTTCTTC.

The V and J genes are TRBV5-4 and TRBJ2-7; D is perhaps TRBD1 (5 bases). Germline V gives CDR1 SGHNT, CDR2 YYREEE (reference sequence). V lost 2 bases and J lost 5, with 17 bases in between. The CDR3 is 15 residues long. The chain's CDR3 is CASSFPPGIGDEQYF. The CDR3 nucleotides are TGTGCCAGCAGCTTTCCCCCAGGGATCGGCGACGAGCAGTACTTC. Combining the CDR3 with reference TRBV5-4 and TRBJ2-7 gives the whole variable domain ETGVTQSPTHLIKTRGQQVTLRCSSQSGHNTVSWYQQALGQGPQFIFQYYREEENGRGNFPPRFSGLQFPNYSSELNVNALELDDSALYLCASSFPPGIGDEQYFGPGTRLTVT.

This clone occurred once. The chain is built from TRBV27 and TRBJ2-7, with D unclear. The CDR3 extends over 13 amino acids. Germline V CDR1 and CDR2: MNHEY, SMNVEV (reference sequence). Between the trimmed V and J ends, which lost 5 bases and 3 bases, there was a span of 11 bases. CDR3 protein: CASSPIRSYEQYF. The CDR3 nucleotides are TGTGCCAGCAGTCCGATCCGTAGCTACGAGCAGTACTTC.

The CDR3: CASSPGLANEQFF. Written as DNA, the CDR3 is TGTGCCAGCAGCCCCGGACTAGCGAATGAGCAGTTCTTC. The chain employs TRBV13 and TRBJ2-1; 9 positions match TRBD2. Germline V CDR1 and CDR2: PRHDT, FYEKMQ (reference sequence). This CDR3 is built from 13 residues. Germline trimming cut 5 bases from V and 7 bases from J; bases unmatched to any gene: 3.

The rearrangement joins TRBV5-6 to TRBJ2-4; 8 positions agree with TRBD1. CDR3 length: 15 amino acids. Germline V gene data show CDR1 as SGHDT and CDR2 as YYEEEE. V was pared by 4 bases and J by 3 bases, with 6 bases of the junction left unmatched. The CDR3 loop is CASSLEGTGKNIQYF. The CDR3 bases are TGTGCCAGCAGCCTGGAAGGGACAGGCAAAAACATTCAGTACTTC.

This sequence joins TRBV11-2 and TRBJ2-1; the D is unclear. Germline CDR1 reads SGHAT; CDR2 reads FQNNGV. V gave up 1 base and J gave up 5 bases, with 3 bases separating them. The CDR3 has 12 amino acids. CDR3 residues: CASSLGHNEQFF. In DNA form, the CDR3 reads TGTGCCAGCAGCTTAGGGCACAATGAGCAGTTCTTC.

The V and J genes are TRBV19 and TRBJ1-4; possible D gene TRBD1, 6 bases. The V gene's germline CDR1 is LNHDA and CDR2 SQIVND (reference sequence). There are 12 residues in the CDR3. Trimming left V 1 base short and J 14 bases short, with 11 bases between. CDR3 amino acids: CASSIGGQALFF. The CDR3 DNA is TGTGCCAGTAGTATAGGGGGACAAGCTCTGTTTTTT.

The chain uses TRBV18 and TRBJ2-7; 8 bases agree with TRBD1. Germline CDR1 and CDR2: KGHSH and LQKENI. The CDR3 runs 15 residues. Unmatched junction bases numbered 6, after V lost 3 bases and J lost 2 bases. For the CDR3, the DNA is TGTGCCAGCTCACCGTCGGGACAGGTCACCTACGAGCAGTACTTC. It is translated as CASSPSGQVTYEQYF.

This clone was detected many times. The gene calls are TRBV5-5 and TRBJ2-1, with a possible D match to TRBD1 (5 bases). The CDR3 contains 15 residues. Germline V gene lookup returns CDR1 SGHKS and CDR2 YYEKEE (reference sequence). Trimming took 0 bases from V and 4 from J, leaving 11 bases between them. The CDR3 nucleotides are TGTGCCAGCAGCTTGGTGGCAGGGCGGTACAATGAGCAGTTCTTC. It encodes CASSLVAGRYNEQFF.

The chain recombines TRBV27 with TRBJ2-2, with a possible D match to TRBD1 (5 bases). Trimming removed 6 bases at V and 3 bases at J, with 14 bases between. The germline gives CDR1 MNHEY, CDR2 SMNVEV (reference sequence). The CDR3 covers 15 residues. CDR3 sequence reads: CASRTAIGDTGELFF. The CDR3 DNA follows: TGTGCCAGCAGGACAGCTATTGGAGACACCGGGGAGCTGTTTTTT.

This clone was seen only once. This chain links TRBV7-9 with TRBJ1-5, with 10 bases lining up with TRBD1. Germline V gene sequence: CDR1 SEHNR, CDR2 FQNEAQ (reference sequence). This CDR3 has 15 residues. The J segment lost 8 bases and the V segment lost 4 bases, leaving 8 bases of the junction unmatched. CDR3 loop: CASSSTGGFMEPQHF. The DNA of the CDR3 is TGTGCCAGCAGCTCGACAGGGGGCTTTATGGAGCCCCAGCATTTT.

This rearrangement joins TRBV5-6 to TRBJ2-1, with 9 nucleotides matching TRBD1. V was pared by 1 base and J by 3 bases, with 2 bases of the junction left unmatched. CDR1 is SGHDT, CDR2 YYEEEE, per germline. The CDR3 has 15 residues. As DNA, the CDR3 is TGTGCCAGCAGCTTGTCGGGACAGGGCTACAATGAGCAGTTCTTC. Translated: CASSLSGQGYNEQFF.

The CDR3, as DNA: TGCGCCAGCAGCACAATCTCAGGAACTGAAGCTTTCTTT. Translated: CASSTISGTEAFF. The rearrangement uses TRBV4-1 and TRBJ1-1; no clear D gene. The V gene's germline CDR1 is MGHRA and CDR2 YSYEKL. The CDR3 extends over 13 amino acids. Trimming shortened V by 5 bases and J by 5 bases, and 12 bases separated the two germline ends.

This clone is labeled as medium-sized. The gene calls are TRBV19 and TRBJ2-7, with TRBD2 matching over 9 bases. In germline, CDR1 is LNHDA, CDR2 SQIVND (reference sequence). The CDR3 has 15 residues. Trimming cost V 3 bases and J 3 bases; bases outside gene matches: 6. The DNA for the CDR3 is TGTGCCAGTAGTATTATAAGCGGGGGGATCTACGAGCAGTACTTC. Protein product: CASSIISGGIYEQYF.

The rearrangement joins TRBV1 to TRBJ2-1; whether TRBD2, the table's D call, matches the DNA was not checked. TRBV1 is annotated as a pseudogene. The CDR3 contains 15 residues. CDR3 amino acids: CTSSPERGGDNEQFF. For the CDR3, the DNA is TGCACCAGCAGCCCTGAGCGGGGGGGGGACAATGAGCAGTTCTTC.

This clone was seen only once. The rearrangement joins TRBV18 to TRBJ1-6; 9 bases are shared with TRBD1. Germline V gene sequence: CDR1 KGHSH, CDR2 LQKENI. The CDR3 length is 15 residues. The V and J ends lost 3 bases and 7 bases, in that order; junction bases with no gene match: 4. The CDR3 DNA reads TGTGCCAGCTCACCGTCAGGGACAGGGAATTCACCCCTCCACTTT. Translated: CASSPSGTGNSPLHF.

The chain employs TRBV7-9 and TRBJ2-2; 14 bases are shared with TRBD2. The CDR3 totals 19 residues. After removal of 5 bases from V and 0 bases from J, the junction contained 8 bases not matched to a gene. Per germline, CDR1 SEHNR and CDR2 FQNEAQ (reference sequence). The DNA of the CDR3 is TGTGCCAGCAGCCACACGGGACTAGCGGGGGTCTCGAACACCGGGGAGCTGTTTTTT. This gives the protein CASSHTGLAGVSNTGELFF.

The CDR3 DNA is TGTGCCAGCAGCTTCGGGTACACTGAAGCTTTCTTT. It encodes CASSFGYTEAFF. This rearrangement joins TRBV5-4 to TRBJ1-1; D call uncertain. V was shortened by 2 bases and J by 3 bases, with 5 bases between the two germline ends. This CDR3 is 12 amino acids long. The germline V gene has CDR1 SGHNT and CDR2 YYREEE (reference sequence).

The chain has TRBV11-3 and TRBJ2-1; 9 positions agree with TRBD2. Per the germline V gene, CDR1 is SGHNT and CDR2 is YENEEA. V lost 5 bases and J lost 8; bases outside the gene matches: 13. This CDR3 region has 16 residues. CDR3 loop: CASSLAGRGGLDEQFF. Here the CDR3 DNA reads TGTGCCAGCAGCCTCGCGGGGCGGGGGGGCCTGGATGAGCAGTTCTTC.

CDR3 sequence reads: CASSYSEGALGYTF. CDR3 coding DNA: TGTGCCAGCAGTTACTCAGAGGGGGCGCTTGGCTACACCTTC. The rearrangement joins TRBV6-5 to TRBJ1-2; 7 positions agree with TRBD1. The CDR3 runs to 14 residues. Germline assignment: CDR1 MNHEY and CDR2 SVGAGI. The V gene end was trimmed by 0 bases and the J gene end by 7 bases; junction bases not matched to a gene: 5.

This chain links TRBV11-2 with TRBJ2-7, with 7 bases fitting TRBD2. This CDR3 is built from 14 residues. Per the germline V gene, CDR1 is SGHAT and CDR2 is FQNNGV. The V segment lost 6 bases and the J segment 2 bases; nucleotides outside the gene matches: 7. CDR3 nucleotides: TGTGCCAGCAGGAGCGGGATAGCGACCTACGAGCAGTACTTC. This translates into CASRSGIATYEQYF.

The chain combines TRBV27 with TRBJ1-1; 7 bases align to TRBD1. The CDR3 is 13 amino acids. The germline V gene has CDR1 MNHEY and CDR2 SMNVEV (reference sequence). V gave up 2 bases and J gave up 5 bases; unmatched junction bases: 2. The CDR3 region has the DNA TGTGCCAGCAGTTTAAACAGGGGTACTGAAGCTTTCTTT. It is translated as CASSLNRGTEAFF.

A single count supports this clone. This sequence joins TRBV28 and TRBJ2-3; D gene uncertain. CDR1 is MDHEN, CDR2 SYDVKM, per germline. Trimming cost V 2 bases and J 0 bases, with 9 bases left between them. The CDR3 loop spans 15 amino acids. The CDR3 DNA sequence: TGTGCCAGCAGTTTAGGCCTGTCTAGCACAGATACGCAGTATTTT. Protein sequence: CASSLGLSSTDTQYF.